The TCR beta chain under discussion was sequenced for a study of response to subunit inactivated influenza vaccine. TCRdb itself ran the RT-PCR reads through MiXCR, one entry per CDR3 protein. The data show 200,000 to 300,000 distinct CDR3 sequences, 9% to 15% seen once. V was trimmed by 0 bases and J by 7 bases, leaving 16 bases between them. Germline CDR1 is LGHNA and CDR2 is YSLEER. The CDR3 is 16 amino acids. The material sequenced was non-naive T cells sorted from PBMCs, taken 14 to 15 days before vaccination. The J gene is TRBJ2-1, the V gene TRBV4-3, with D maybe TRBD1 (6 bases). The TCR comes from a man aged 45-60 years who received an inactivated influenza vaccine. CDR3 sequence reads: CASSQDLVTGRNEQFF. CDR3 bases: TGCGCCAGCAGCCAAGATCTTGTCACAGGGAGAAATGAGCAGTTCTTC.